This T cell receptor (beta chain) was observed in a study of CD8 T cells in Susac syndrome. The authors reverse transcribed roughly 0.5 to 1 ug RNA with random hexamers. Across 54 Vbeta and 13 Jbeta, TCR beta CDR3 was amplified with immunoSEQ multiplex PCR. TCRdb called the immunoSEQ multiplex PCR reads again in MiXCR, with one record for every CDR3 protein. The table shows a few hundred thousand distinct CDR3 sequences, with about 91% occurring only once. CDR3 length: 12 residues. V was clipped by 7 bases and J by 9 bases; unmatched bases: 7. Germline V CDR1 and CDR2: SQVTM, ANQGSEA. The sequence derives from a human donor with multiple sclerosis. The sequenced sample was CD8+ T cells from PBMCs. J is TRBJ2-5 and V is TRBV29-1; 11 bases match TRBD1. This CDR3 reads CSDWTGGGAQYF. The CDR3 coding sequence is TGCAGCGACTGGACAGGGGGCGGGGCCCAGTACTTC.